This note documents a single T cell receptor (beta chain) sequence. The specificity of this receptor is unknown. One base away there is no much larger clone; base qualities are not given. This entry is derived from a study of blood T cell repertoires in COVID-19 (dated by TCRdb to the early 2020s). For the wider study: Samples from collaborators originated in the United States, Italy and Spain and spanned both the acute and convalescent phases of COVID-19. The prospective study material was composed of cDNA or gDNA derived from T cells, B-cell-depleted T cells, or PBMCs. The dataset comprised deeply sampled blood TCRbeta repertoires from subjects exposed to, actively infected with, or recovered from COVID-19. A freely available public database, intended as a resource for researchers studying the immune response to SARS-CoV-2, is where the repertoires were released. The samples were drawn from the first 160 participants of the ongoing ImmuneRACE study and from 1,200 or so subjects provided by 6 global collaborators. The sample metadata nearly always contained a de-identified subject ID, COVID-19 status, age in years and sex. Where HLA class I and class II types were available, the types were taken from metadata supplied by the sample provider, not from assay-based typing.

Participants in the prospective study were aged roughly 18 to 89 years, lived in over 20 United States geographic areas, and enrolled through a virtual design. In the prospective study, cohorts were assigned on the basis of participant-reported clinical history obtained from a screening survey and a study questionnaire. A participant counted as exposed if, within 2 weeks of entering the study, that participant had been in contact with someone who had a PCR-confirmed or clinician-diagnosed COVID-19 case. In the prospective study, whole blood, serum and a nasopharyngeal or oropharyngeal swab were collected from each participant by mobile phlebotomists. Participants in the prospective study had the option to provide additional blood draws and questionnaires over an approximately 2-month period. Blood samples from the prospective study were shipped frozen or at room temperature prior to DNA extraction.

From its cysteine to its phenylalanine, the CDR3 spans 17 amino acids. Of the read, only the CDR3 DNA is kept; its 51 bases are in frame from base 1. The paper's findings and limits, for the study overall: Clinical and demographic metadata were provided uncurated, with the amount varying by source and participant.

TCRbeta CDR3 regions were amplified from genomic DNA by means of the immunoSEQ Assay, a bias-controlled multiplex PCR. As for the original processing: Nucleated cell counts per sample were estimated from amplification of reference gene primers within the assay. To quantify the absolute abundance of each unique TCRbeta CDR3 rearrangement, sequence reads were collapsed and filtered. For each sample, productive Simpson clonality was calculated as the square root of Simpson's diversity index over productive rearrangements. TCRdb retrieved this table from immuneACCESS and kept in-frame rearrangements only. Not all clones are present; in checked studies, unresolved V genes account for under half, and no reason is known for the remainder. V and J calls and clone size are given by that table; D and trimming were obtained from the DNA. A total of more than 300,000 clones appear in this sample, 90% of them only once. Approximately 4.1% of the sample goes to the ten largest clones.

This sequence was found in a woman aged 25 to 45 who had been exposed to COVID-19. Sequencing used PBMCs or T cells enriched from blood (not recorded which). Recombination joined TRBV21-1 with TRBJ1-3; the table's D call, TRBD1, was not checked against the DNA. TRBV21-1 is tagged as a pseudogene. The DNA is TGTGCCAGCAGCAAACTTTTCGACAGGTTCTCTGGAAACACCATATATTTT. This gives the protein CASSKLFDRFSGNTIYF.